Listed below are T cell receptor beta chains from one sample, sequenced in a study of T cell repertoires in cytomegalovirus infection. TCRdb ran MiXCR on the reads and lists one entry per CDR3 protein. Among around 530,000 distinct CDR3 sequences listed, about a quarter were seen once. The sample consisted of PBMCs. The receptor source for this set is a human donor in good health (CMV status not recorded). Some clones in this sample may be carry-over from other donors' samples. Both conserved end residues are trimmed from each CDR3. Clone size is given for some rows only: seen once, a few or many times, or a class if the clone is expanded.

cdr3_aa clone_size v_call
ASSLGQGFQPQH few TRBV5-5
ASSYEVGEQF few TRBV7-8
ASSLTGGRTEAF many TRBV11-2
ASTLHRDFSYNEQF few TRBV7-6
ASKGSGRPSYNEQF few TRBV19
ASNTGGITGELF - TRBV6-2/TRBV6-3
ASSLGSGVNYEQY few TRBV7-2
ASSFWTSGINEQF few TRBV12-3/TRBV12-4
SVGQGSGANVLT - TRBV29-1
ASSQGRLAGAGELF - TRBV12-3/TRBV12-4
ASSAIVVATEAF - TRBV12-3/TRBV12-4
ASSLTDRHEQY few TRBV7-3
ACGDLVGYGYT - TRBV30
ASSFDSASTDTQY few TRBV7-2
ASSYSKGRREIYEQY many TRBV6-6
ASSPLREGLYEQF many TRBV6-2/TRBV6-3
ASSPLQGDEQF - TRBV12-3/TRBV12-4
ASSEDSMWPMNTEAF many TRBV7-3
ASSQGRGGLAYGYT few TRBV4-1
ASSLALGGNRVNTEAF few TRBV12-3/TRBV12-4
ASRALGGQETQY - TRBV19
ASSESDRYNEQF many TRBV7-2
ASSQFSGTGQNTGELF few TRBV4-1
ASRMGDYGYT - TRBV6-5
ASSLAVRGSSGANVLT few TRBV7-2
ASSLSEQPEGVAEMKDSTDTQY - TRBV28
ASSLATTSTDTQY few TRBV12-3/TRBV12-4
ASSITQGGRMGGSQNIQY - TRBV6-2/TRBV6-3
AAGTYTGELF - TRBV28
ASSRGTGLSPLH few TRBV7-3
ASRPGLAEKDNEQF many TRBV7-9
ASSLANSYATDTQY many TRBV7-2
DEEGAQCPQY many TRBV7-6
ASSLALTSGSETQY many TRBV7-2
ASTGEYSNQPQH few TRBV6-1
ASSPVSVLMNTEAF once TRBV27
ASSYDRLFGPTRGNTQY - TRBV5-6
ASSRDIYEQY - TRBV5-5
ASKPGTAGNTIY - TRBV2